The clone carrying this T cell receptor beta chain has at least ten counts. What it binds is not known. CDR3 length: 14 amino acids. Trimming pared 2 bases from V and 10 bases from J, leaving 15 bases between. The germline gives CDR1 LGHDT, CDR2 YNNKEL (reference sequence). This specimen belongs to a study of T-cell memory formation after mild COVID-19. TCRdb analysed the 5' RACE reads with MiXCR anew, one entry per CDR3 protein. The data hold some 120,000 distinct CDR3 sequences, with 5% to 6.5% observed a single time. General study findings and limits: Pre-infection memory carried some responding clones, suggesting that cross-reactive memory joined. A balance of CD4 and CD8 characterized clones contracting day 15 to 85, whereas later expanders leaned CD4+. CD8+ contracting clones occupied EMRA, while CD4+ ones occupied mainly CM and EM.

The sample was PBMCs or a T cell subset sorted from them (not recorded which). This clonotype was obtained from an adult woman who had mild COVID-19 (a few samples of this study predate the infection). Cell type and time point are not known. The V and J genes are TRBV3-1 and TRBJ2-4, with D possibly matching TRBD1 (5 bases). Here the CDR3 reads CASSQRQGTGIQYF. In DNA, the CDR3 is TGTGCCAGCAGCCAACGGCAGGGAACGGGTATTCAGTACTTC. Filled out from reference TRBV3-1 and TRBJ2-4, the complete variable domain reads DTAVSQTPKYLVTQMGNDKSIKCEQNLGHDTMYWYKQDSKKFLKIMFSYNNKELIINETVPNRFSPKSPDKAHLNLHINSLELGDSAVYFCASSQRQGTGIQYFGAGTRLSVL.